Sequencing of this TCR beta chain was carried out in a study of T cells after somatic rescue of genetic block. Germline V gene sequence: CDR1 SGHAT, CDR2 FQNNGV. V lost 1 base and J 0 bases, leaving 10 bases between the germline ends. The CDR3 has 15 amino acids. Only in-frame clones appear in the TCRdb table, and some are missing; sequencing was by immunoSEQ multiplex PCR. Altogether 14,000 to 15,000 clones are present, approximately 72% being singletons, with the ten largest covering about 14%. This TCR came from a boy aged 5 to 17. The material sequenced was peripheral blood mononuclear cells (PBMCs). J is TRBJ2-7 and V is TRBV11-2; D gene uncertain. CDR3 sequence (DNA): TGTGCCAGCAGCTTAGCATGGGGATTCTCCTACGAGCAGTACTTC. This gives the protein CASSLAWGFSYEQYF.